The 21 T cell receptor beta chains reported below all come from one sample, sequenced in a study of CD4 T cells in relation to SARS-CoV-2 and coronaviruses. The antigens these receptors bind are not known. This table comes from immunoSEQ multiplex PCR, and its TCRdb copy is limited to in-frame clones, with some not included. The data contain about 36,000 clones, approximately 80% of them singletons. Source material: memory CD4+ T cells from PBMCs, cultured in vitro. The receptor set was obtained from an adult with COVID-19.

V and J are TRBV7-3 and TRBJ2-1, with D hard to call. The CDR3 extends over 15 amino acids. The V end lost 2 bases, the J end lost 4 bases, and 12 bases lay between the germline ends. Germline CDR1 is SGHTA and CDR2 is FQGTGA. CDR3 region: CASSLFGSTYNEQFF. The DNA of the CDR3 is TGTGCCAGCAGCTTATTTGGGTCCACGTACAATGAGCAGTTCTTC.

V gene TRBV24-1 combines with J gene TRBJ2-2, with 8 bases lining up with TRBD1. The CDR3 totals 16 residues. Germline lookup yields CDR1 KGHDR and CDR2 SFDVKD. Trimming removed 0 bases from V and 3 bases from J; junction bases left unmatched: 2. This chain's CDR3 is CATSDLAGGDTGELFF. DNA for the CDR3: TGTGCCACCAGTGATTTGGCAGGGGGCGACACCGGGGAGCTGTTTTTT.

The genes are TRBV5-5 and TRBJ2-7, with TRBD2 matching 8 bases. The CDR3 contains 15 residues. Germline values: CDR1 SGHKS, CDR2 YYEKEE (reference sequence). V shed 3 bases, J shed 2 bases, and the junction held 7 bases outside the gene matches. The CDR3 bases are TGTGCCAGCAGCTCAGGACTAGCCCCCACCTACGAGCAGTACTTC. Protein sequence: CASSSGLAPTYEQYF.

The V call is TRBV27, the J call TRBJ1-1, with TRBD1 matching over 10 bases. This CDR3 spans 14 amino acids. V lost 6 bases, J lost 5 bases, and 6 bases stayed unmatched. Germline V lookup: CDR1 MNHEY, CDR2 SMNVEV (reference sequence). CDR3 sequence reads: CASRRGQGVTEAFF. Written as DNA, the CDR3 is TGTGCCAGCAGACGCGGACAGGGGGTGACTGAAGCTTTCTTT.

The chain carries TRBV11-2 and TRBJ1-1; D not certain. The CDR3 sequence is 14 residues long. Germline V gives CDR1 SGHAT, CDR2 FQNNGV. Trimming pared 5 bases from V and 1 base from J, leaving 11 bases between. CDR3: CASSPQEKNTEAFF. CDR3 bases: TGTGCCAGCAGCCCGCAGGAGAAGAACACTGAAGCTTTCTTT. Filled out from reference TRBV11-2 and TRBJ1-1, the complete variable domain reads EAGVAQSPRYKIIEKRQSVAFWCNPISGHATLYWYQQILGQGPKLLIQFQNNGVVDDSQLPKDRFSAERLKGVDSTLKIQPAKLEDSAVYLCASSPQEKNTEAFFGQGTRLTVV.

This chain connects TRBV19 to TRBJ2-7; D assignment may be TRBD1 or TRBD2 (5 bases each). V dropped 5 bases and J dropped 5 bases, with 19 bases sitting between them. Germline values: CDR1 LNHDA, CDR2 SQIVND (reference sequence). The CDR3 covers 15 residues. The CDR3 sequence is CASSVSRGAFHEQYF. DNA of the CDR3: TGTGCCAGTAGTGTCTCGAGGGGCGCTTTTCACGAGCAGTACTTC.

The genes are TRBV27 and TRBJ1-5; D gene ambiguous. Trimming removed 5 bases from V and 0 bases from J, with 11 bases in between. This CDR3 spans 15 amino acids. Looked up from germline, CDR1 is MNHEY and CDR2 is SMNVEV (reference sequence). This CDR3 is CASSPRIYSNQPQHF. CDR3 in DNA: TGTGCCAGCAGTCCCAGGATTTATAGCAATCAGCCCCAGCATTTT.

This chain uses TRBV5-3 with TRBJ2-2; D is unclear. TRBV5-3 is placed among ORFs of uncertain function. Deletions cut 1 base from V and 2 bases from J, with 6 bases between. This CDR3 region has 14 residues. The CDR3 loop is CARSLRENTGELFF. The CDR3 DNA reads TGTGCCAGAAGCTTGCGCGAAAACACCGGGGAGCTGTTTTTT.

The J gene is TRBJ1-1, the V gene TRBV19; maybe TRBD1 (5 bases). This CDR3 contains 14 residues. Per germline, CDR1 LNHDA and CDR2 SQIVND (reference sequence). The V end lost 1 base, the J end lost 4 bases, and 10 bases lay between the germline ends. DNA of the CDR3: TGTGCCAGTAGTATAGTGGGGGGGACCACTGAAGCTTTCTTT. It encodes CASSIVGGTTEAFF.

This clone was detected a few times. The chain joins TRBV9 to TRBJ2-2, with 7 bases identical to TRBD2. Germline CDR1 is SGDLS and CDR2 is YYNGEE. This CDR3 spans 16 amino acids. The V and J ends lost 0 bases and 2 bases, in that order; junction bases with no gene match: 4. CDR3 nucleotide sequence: TGTGCCAGCAGCGTAGCCCCTAGCGGAAACACCGGGGAGCTGTTTTTT. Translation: CASSVAPSGNTGELFF.

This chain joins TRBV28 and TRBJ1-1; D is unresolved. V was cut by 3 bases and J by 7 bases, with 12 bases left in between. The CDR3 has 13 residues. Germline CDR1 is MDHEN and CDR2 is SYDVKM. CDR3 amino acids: CASSLVSGVEAFF. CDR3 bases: TGTGCCAGCAGTTTGGTATCGGGAGTTGAAGCTTTCTTT.

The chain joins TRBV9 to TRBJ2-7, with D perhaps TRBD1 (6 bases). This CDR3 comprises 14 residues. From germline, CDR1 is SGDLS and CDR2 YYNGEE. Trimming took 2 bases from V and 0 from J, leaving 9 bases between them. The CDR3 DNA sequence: TGTGCCAGCAGCGTTGGGACAAACTCCTACGAGCAGTACTTC. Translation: CASSVGTNSYEQYF.

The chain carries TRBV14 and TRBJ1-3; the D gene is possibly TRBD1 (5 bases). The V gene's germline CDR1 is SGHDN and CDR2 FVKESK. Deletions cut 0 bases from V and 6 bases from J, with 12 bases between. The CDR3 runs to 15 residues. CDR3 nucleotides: TGTGCCAGCAGCCAAGATCTCGTCAGGGCAAACACCATATATTTT. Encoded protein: CASSQDLVRANTIYF.

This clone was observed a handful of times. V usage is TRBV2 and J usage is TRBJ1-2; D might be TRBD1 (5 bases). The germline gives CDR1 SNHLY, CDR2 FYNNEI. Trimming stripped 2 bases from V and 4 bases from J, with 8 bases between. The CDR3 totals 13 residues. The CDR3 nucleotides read TGTGCCAGCAGTGAACAGGGAGGCTATGGCTACACCTTC. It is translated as CASSEQGGYGYTF.

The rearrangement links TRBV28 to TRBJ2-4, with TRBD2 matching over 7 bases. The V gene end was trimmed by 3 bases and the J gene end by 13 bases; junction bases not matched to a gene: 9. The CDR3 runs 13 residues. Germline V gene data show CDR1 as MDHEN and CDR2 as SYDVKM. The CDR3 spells CASSLSSGRYQYF. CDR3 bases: TGTGCCAGCAGTTTGAGTAGCGGGCGATACCAGTACTTC.

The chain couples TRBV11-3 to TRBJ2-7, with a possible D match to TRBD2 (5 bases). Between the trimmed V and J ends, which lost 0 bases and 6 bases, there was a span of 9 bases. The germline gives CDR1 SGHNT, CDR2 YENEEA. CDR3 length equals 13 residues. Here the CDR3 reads CASSLDPAGEQYF. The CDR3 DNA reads TGTGCCAGCAGCTTAGACCCGGCGGGCGAGCAGTACTTC. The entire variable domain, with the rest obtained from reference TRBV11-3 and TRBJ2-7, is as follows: EAGVVQSPRYKIIEKKQPVAFWCNPISGHNTLYWYLQNLGQGPELLIRYENEEAVDDSQLPKDRFSAERLKGVDSTLKIQPAELGDSAVYLCASSLDPAGEQYFGPGTRLTVT.

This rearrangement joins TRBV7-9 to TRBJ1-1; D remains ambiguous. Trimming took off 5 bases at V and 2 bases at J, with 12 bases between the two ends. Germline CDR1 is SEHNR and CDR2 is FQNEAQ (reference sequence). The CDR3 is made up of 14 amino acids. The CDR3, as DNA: TGTGCCAGCAGCCTAACAGCGGGTAACACTGAAGCTTTCTTT. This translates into CASSLTAGNTEAFF.

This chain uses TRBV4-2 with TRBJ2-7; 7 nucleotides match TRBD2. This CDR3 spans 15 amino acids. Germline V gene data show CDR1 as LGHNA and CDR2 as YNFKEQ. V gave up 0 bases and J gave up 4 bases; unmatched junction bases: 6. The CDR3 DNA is TGTGCCAGCAGCCAAGAACACGGGACTACGTACGAGCAGTACTTC. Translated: CASSQEHGTTYEQYF.

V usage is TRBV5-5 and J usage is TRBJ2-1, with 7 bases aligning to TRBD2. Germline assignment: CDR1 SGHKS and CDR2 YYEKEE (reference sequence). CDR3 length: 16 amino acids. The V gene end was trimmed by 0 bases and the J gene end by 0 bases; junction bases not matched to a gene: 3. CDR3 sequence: CASSLAGRSSYNEQFF. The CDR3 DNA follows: TGTGCCAGCAGCTTGGCCGGGAGGAGCTCCTACAATGAGCAGTTCTTC.

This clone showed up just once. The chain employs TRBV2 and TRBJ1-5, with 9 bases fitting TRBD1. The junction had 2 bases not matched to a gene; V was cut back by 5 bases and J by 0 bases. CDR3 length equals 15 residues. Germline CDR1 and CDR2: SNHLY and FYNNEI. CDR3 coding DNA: TGTGCCAGCAGTTGGACAGGGGTTAGCAATCAGCCCCAGCATTTT. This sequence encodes CASSWTGVSNQPQHF.

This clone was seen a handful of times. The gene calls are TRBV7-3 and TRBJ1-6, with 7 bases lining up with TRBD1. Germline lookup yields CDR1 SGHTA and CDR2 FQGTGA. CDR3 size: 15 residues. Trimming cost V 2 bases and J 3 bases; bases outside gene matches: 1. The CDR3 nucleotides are TGTGCCAGCAGCTTATCAGGGGGCTATAATTCACCCCTCCACTTT. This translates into CASSLSGGYNSPLHF.